One sample yielded the 26 T cell receptor beta chains listed below, sequenced in a study of shared clonotypes between healthy human individuals. Assay: immunoSEQ multiplex PCR; the TCRdb copy retains only in-frame clones and omits some. The sample includes about 2 million clones, roughly 95% seen only once; the top ten take 1% to 1.5%. Naive CD8 cells comprised CD45RO-negative, CCR7-positively selected cells, excluding terminally differentiated effector memory CD45RA+ cells. Sequencing input: naive CD8+ T cells sorted from blood. The receptors originated from a man between 18 and 29 years old in good health.

Of note for this clone: At the DNA level, this CDR3 is encoded by other sequences in the same sample as well. The gene calls are TRBV10-2 and TRBJ2-7; 9 bases agree with TRBD1. V lost 9 bases and J lost 4; bases outside the gene matches: 7. In germline, CDR1 is WSHSY, CDR2 SAAADI. The CDR3 is made up of 13 amino acids. Here the CDR3 DNA reads TGCGCCAGTCGGGACAGGGCGGCGTACGAGCAGTACTTC. This codes for CASRDRAAYEQYF.

The rearrangement links TRBV2 to TRBJ2-7; no clear D gene. With 7 bases removed from V and 1 base from J, the gap between germline ends came to 17 bases. Germline-derived CDR1 and CDR2 are SNHLY and FYNNEI. The CDR3 consists of 15 residues. CDR3 region: CASTSQITLSYEQYF. The DNA for the CDR3 is TGTGCCAGCACCTCACAGATCACGCTGTCCTACGAGCAGTACTTC.

In this sample, this clone turned up once. The CDR3 sequence is CASRSLGGTYEQYF. The CDR3 DNA follows: TGTGCCAGTAGGTCCCTGGGGGGTACCTACGAGCAGTACTTC. This chain links TRBV19 with TRBJ2-7; possibly TRBD2 for D (6 bases). Between the trimmed V and J ends, which lost 6 bases and 2 bases, there was a span of 14 bases. CDR1 is LNHDA, CDR2 SQIVND, per germline (reference sequence). The CDR3 extends over 14 amino acids.

The chain joins TRBV5-6 to TRBJ2-7; 9 nucleotides agree with TRBD1. Germline loops: CDR1 SGHDT, CDR2 YYEEEE. The V and J ends lost 4 bases and 3 bases, in that order; junction bases with no gene match: 5. This CDR3 has 14 amino acids. The CDR3 DNA reads TGTGCCAGCAGCGTAGGACAGGGGATCTACGAGCAGTACTTC. This codes for CASSVGQGIYEQYF. Using reference TRBV5-6 and TRBJ2-7 for the parts outside the CDR3, the full variable domain is DAGVTQSPTHLIKTRGQQVTLRCSPKSGHDTVSWYQQALGQGPQFIFQYYEEEERQRGNFPDRFSGHQFPNYSSELNVNALLLGDSALYLCASSVGQGIYEQYFGPGTRLTVT.

This clone was counted a single time. Other DNA sequences within the sample encode an identical CDR3. V gene TRBV9 combines with J gene TRBJ2-7, with D unresolved. Trimming removed 0 bases at V and 4 bases at J, with 11 bases between. CDR3 length: 14 residues. CDR1 is SGDLS, CDR2 YYNGEE, per germline. The CDR3 bases are TGTGCCAGCAGCGTAGGCGACCCCCCGTACGAGCAGTACTTC. Encoded protein: CASSVGDPPYEQYF.

This chain connects TRBV28 to TRBJ1-5; perhaps TRBD1 as D (5 bases). The germline V gene encodes CDR1 MDHEN and CDR2 SYDVKM. CDR3 length: 13 amino acids. Trimming removed 3 bases at V and 6 bases at J, with 9 bases between. CDR3: CASSFREGQPQHF. DNA for the CDR3: TGTGCCAGCAGTTTCAGGGAGGGTCAGCCCCAGCATTTT.

The chain has TRBV21-1 and TRBJ2-3. TRBV21-1 is classified as a pseudogene. The CDR3 contains 13 residues. The CDR3 loop reads CARRGGGTDTQYF. The CDR3, as DNA: TGTGCCAGACGGGGCGGTGGCACAGATACGCAGTATTTT.

V gene TRBV5-6 combines with J gene TRBJ1-4, with a weak D call TRBD1 (5 bases). CDR1 and CDR2 from the germline V gene are SGHDT and YYEEEE. The CDR3 length is 14 residues. V gave up 7 bases and J gave up 7 bases, with 17 bases separating them. For the CDR3, the DNA is TGTGCCAGCTCACCGGGGGACCCTTCTGAAAAACTGTTTTTT. This gives the protein CASSPGDPSEKLFF.

With respect to this clone: One end of the junction is discordant with germline, which a read error may explain. This rearrangement joins TRBV28 to TRBJ1-5; D uncertain. Germline values: CDR1 MDHEN, CDR2 SYDVKM. This CDR3 has 16 residues. CDR3 coding DNA: TGTGCCAGCAGTTTGCCGTACCGACGGCTCAATGAGCCCCAGCATTTT. Translating gives CASSLPYRRLNEPQHF.

This clone was seen once. The chain has TRBV9 and TRBJ2-7, with D possibly TRBD1 on 5 matching bases. Looked up from germline, CDR1 is SGDLS and CDR2 is YYNGEE. The CDR3 spans 14 residues. The ends were cut back, 3 bases at V and 2 bases at J, with 12 bases in the middle. CDR3: CASSGRDSPYEQYF. CDR3 nucleotide sequence: TGTGCCAGCAGCGGACGAGACAGTCCCTACGAGCAGTACTTC. Complete variable domain (other parts from reference TRBV9 and TRBJ2-7): DSGVTQTPKHLITATGQRVTLRCSPRSGDLSVYWYQQSLDQGLQFLIQYYNGEERAKGNILERFSAQQFPDLHSELNLSSLELGDSALYFCASSGRDSPYEQYFGPGTRLTVT.

The gene calls are TRBV7-9 and TRBJ2-6; tentatively, D is TRBD1 or TRBD2 (5 bases each). Germline V lookup: CDR1 SEHNR, CDR2 FQNEAQ (reference sequence). The CDR3 has 14 amino acids. V shed 7 bases and J shed 4 bases, with 11 bases lying between them. The CDR3 nucleotides read TGTGCCAGCATCCTAGGGGACGGGGCCAACGTCCTGACTTTC. Translation gives CASILGDGANVLTF.

This chain connects TRBV15 to TRBJ2-2; D possibly corresponds to TRBD2 (7 bases). Deletions cut 5 bases from V and 3 bases from J, with 19 bases between. Per germline, CDR1 LNHNV and CDR2 YYDKDF (reference sequence). The CDR3 covers 17 residues. The CDR3, as DNA: TGTGCCACCAGCGACGGGGGGCAATCTCGATACACCGGGGAGCTGTTTTTT. This sequence encodes CATSDGGQSRYTGELFF.

The rearrangement links TRBV6-1 to TRBJ2-7; possible D gene TRBD2, 7 bases. V was pared by 2 bases and J by 0 bases, with 17 bases between. Germline CDR1 reads MNHNS; CDR2 reads SASEGT. CDR3 length equals 17 residues. Here the CDR3 reads CASSELVGGGPSYEQYF. The CDR3 DNA reads TGTGCCAGCAGTGAACTAGTGGGGGGGGGCCCCTCCTACGAGCAGTACTTC.

The genes are TRBV9 and TRBJ1-1, with D hard to call. Germline loops: CDR1 SGDLS, CDR2 YYNGEE. Trimming pared 0 bases from V and 4 bases from J, leaving 7 bases between. CDR3 length: 13 residues. The CDR3 DNA is TGTGCCAGCAGCGTAGGAGTTTTCACTGAAGCTTTCTTT. It codes for CASSVGVFTEAFF.

The CDR3 protein is CASSSLPGANQPQHF. In DNA, the CDR3 is TGTGCCAGCAGTAGCCTCCCGGGGGCCAATCAGCCCCAGCATTTT. The chain recombines TRBV27 with TRBJ1-5; tentatively, D is TRBD1 (6 bases). The ends were cut back, 5 bases at V and 3 bases at J, with 14 bases in the middle. The V gene's germline CDR1 is MNHEY and CDR2 SMNVEV (reference sequence). The CDR3 spans 15 residues.

This chain joins TRBV12-5 and TRBJ1-2; D is ambiguous. Germline lookup yields CDR1 LGHNT and CDR2 FRNRAP. Deletions cut 0 bases from V and 1 base from J, with 6 bases between. The CDR3 contains 14 residues. In DNA, the CDR3 is TGTGCTAGTGGTTTGGTACCGAGTAACTATGGCTACACCTTC. Amino acid sequence: CASGLVPSNYGYTF. Using reference TRBV12-5 and TRBJ1-2 for the parts outside the CDR3, the full variable domain is DARVTQTPRHKVTEMGQEVTMRCQPILGHNTVFWYRQTMMQGLELLAYFRNRAPLDDSGMPKDRFSAEMPDATLATLKIQPSEPRDSAVYFCASGLVPSNYGYTFGSGTRLTVV.

The chain carries TRBV6-6 and TRBJ2-3; 7 bases are a match to TRBD1. V trimming: 2 bases; J trimming: 2 bases; junction bases outside the gene matches: 7. Germline values: CDR1 MNHNY, CDR2 SVGAGI (reference sequence). This CDR3 spans 16 amino acids. Here the CDR3 DNA reads TGTGCCAGCAGTTACCCCGCAGGGGGATACACAGATACGCAGTATTTT. As protein: CASSYPAGGYTDTQYF.

The V and J genes are TRBV7-9 and TRBJ2-1; 7 nucleotides line up with TRBD2. This CDR3 has 14 residues. V gave up 6 bases and J gave up 0 bases; unmatched junction bases: 2. Germline V gives CDR1 SEHNR, CDR2 FQNEAQ (reference sequence). The CDR3 region is CASRGGSSYNEQFF. As DNA, the CDR3 is TGTGCCAGCAGGGGCGGGAGCTCCTACAATGAGCAGTTCTTC.

The chain employs TRBV7-3 and TRBJ2-1, with D unclear. The CDR3 totals 15 residues. The germline V and J ends were trimmed by 5 bases and 0 bases, with 11 bases remaining between them. CDR1 is SGHTA and CDR2 is FQGTGA in the germline V gene. CDR3 loop: CASSPELSSYNEQFF. CDR3 coding DNA: TGTGCCAGCAGCCCCGAACTTAGCTCCTACAATGAGCAGTTCTTC.

This chain links TRBV7-2 with TRBJ2-2, with D possibly TRBD1 on 5 matching bases. From germline, CDR1 is SGHTA and CDR2 FQGNSA. Trimming cost V 3 bases and J 1 base, with 6 bases left between them. The CDR3 covers 14 residues. CDR3 sequence reads: CASSLQGNTGELFF. The CDR3 bases are TGTGCCAGCAGCTTGCAGGGGAACACCGGGGAGCTGTTTTTT.

The chain carries TRBV7-9 and TRBJ2-2; D ambiguous. The CDR3 has 13 residues. The germline V gene has CDR1 SEHNR and CDR2 FQNEAQ (reference sequence). Trimming took 3 bases from V and 4 from J, leaving 6 bases between them. The CDR3 is CASSFVTTGELFF. DNA for the CDR3: TGTGCCAGCAGCTTCGTCACCACCGGGGAGCTGTTTTTT.

The chain combines TRBV7-9 with TRBJ2-6; D may be TRBD2 (5 bases). V was cut by 2 bases and J by 1 base, with 15 bases left in between. This CDR3 contains 18 residues. Germline CDR1 is SEHNR and CDR2 is FQNEAQ (reference sequence). The CDR3 DNA follows: TGTGCCAGCAGCTTAAAGAGCGCCAGGAGGTCTGGGGCCAACGTCCTGACTTTC. This gives the protein CASSLKSARRSGANVLTF.

The chain employs TRBV7-9 and TRBJ2-7; tentative D call: TRBD1 (6 bases). V was pared by 1 base and J by 2 bases, with 15 bases between. Germline CDR1 reads SEHNR; CDR2 reads FQNEAQ (reference sequence). CDR3 length equals 16 residues. For the CDR3, the DNA is TGTGCCAGCAGCTTAGTTACAGGGACCCTTACCTACGAGCAGTACTTC. Protein product: CASSLVTGTLTYEQYF.

CDR3 amino acids: CSVELPGGLFF. The CDR3 DNA reads TGCAGCGTTGAACTCCCAGGGGGCCTGTTCTTC. The J gene is TRBJ2-1, the V gene TRBV29-1; 8 nucleotides align to TRBD1. Germline V CDR1 and CDR2: SQVTM, ANQGSEA. Unmatched junction bases numbered 6, after V lost 2 bases and J lost 15 bases. This CDR3 is 11 amino acids long.

The V call is TRBV19, the J call TRBJ1-2; the D is unclear. The CDR3 loop spans 15 amino acids. Between the trimmed V and J ends, which lost 1 base and 4 bases, there was a span of 13 bases. CDR1 and CDR2 from the germline V gene are LNHDA and SQIVND (reference sequence). CDR3 protein: CASSIVGADLYGYTF. DNA for the CDR3: TGTGCCAGTAGTATAGTAGGAGCCGACCTCTATGGCTACACCTTC.

The V and J genes are TRBV15 and TRBJ1-1, with D tentatively TRBD1 (5 bases). CDR1 LNHNV and CDR2 YYDKDF come from the germline V gene (reference sequence). Trimming pared 0 bases from V and 3 bases from J, leaving 14 bases between. This CDR3 has 16 residues. The CDR3 protein is CATSRDWVMGDTEAFF. The CDR3 bases are TGTGCCACCAGCAGAGATTGGGTGATGGGGGACACTGAAGCTTTCTTT.